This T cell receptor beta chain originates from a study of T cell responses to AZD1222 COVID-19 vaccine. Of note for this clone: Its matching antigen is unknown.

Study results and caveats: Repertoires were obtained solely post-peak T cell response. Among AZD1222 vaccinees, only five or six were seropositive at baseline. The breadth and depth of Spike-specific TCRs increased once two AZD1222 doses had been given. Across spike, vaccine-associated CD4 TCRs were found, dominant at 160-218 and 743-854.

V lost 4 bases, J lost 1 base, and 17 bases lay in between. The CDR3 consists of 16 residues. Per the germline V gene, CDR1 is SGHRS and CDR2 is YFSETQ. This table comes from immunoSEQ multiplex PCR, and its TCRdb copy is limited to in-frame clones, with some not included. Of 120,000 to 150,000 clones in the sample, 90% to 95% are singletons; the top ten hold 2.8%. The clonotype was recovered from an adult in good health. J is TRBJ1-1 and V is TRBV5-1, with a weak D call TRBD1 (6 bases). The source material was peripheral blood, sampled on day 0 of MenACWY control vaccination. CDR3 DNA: TGCGCCAGCAGCACTACAAGGGGACAAAAGAACACTGAAGCTTTCTTT. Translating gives CASSTTRGQKNTEAFF.